This T cell receptor (beta chain) is drawn from a study of vaccination and CD4 T cells after COVID-19. With the Oncomine TCR Beta short-read assay, DNA from cultured CD4+ T cells was sequenced. TCRdb called the PCR reads again in MiXCR, with one record for every CDR3 protein. Here the sample spans about 5,600 distinct CDR3 sequences, around 50% being singletons. About this clonotype itself: Its target is unknown.

As for treatment: approximately nine-day PBMC culture with coronavirus spike peptide pools or control peptides (ViraFEST assay). V was trimmed by 2 bases and J by 4 bases, leaving 4 bases between them. CDR3 length equals 12 residues. Germline V gives CDR1 SGHTS, CDR2 YDEGEE. The sequencing input was CD4+ T cells from blood, cultured in vitro. V is TRBV5-8 and J is TRBJ1-5; D is unclear. This TCR was recovered from a human donor who had recovered from COVID-19. The CDR3 nucleotides read TGTGCCAGCAGCTTTTTTAATCAGCCCCAGCATTTT. Protein sequence: CASSFFNQPQHF.